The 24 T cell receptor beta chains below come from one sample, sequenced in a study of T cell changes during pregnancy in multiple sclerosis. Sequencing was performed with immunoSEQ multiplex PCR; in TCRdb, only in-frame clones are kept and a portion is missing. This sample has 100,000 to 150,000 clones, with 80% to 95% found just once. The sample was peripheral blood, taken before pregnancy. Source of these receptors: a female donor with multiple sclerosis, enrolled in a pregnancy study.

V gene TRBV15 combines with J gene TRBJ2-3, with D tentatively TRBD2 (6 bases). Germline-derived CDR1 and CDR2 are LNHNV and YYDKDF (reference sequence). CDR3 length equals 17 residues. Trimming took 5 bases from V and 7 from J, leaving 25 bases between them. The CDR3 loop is CATSQLRNSVAGNTQYF. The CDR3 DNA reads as TGTGCCACCAGCCAGCTGAGAAATTCGGTGGCGGGGAATACGCAGTATTTT.

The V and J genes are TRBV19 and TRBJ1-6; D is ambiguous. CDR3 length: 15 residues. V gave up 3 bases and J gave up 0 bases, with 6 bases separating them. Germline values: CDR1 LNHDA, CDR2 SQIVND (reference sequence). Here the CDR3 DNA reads TGTGCCAGTAGTATGACTTTCTCCTATAATTCACCCCTCCACTTT. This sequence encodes CASSMTFSYNSPLHF. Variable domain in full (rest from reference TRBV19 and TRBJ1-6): DGGITQSPKYLFRKEGQNVTLSCEQNLNHDAMYWYRQDPGQGLRLIYYSQIVNDFQKGDIAEGYSVSREKKESFPLTVTSAQKNPTAFYLCASSMTFSYNSPLHFGNGTRLTVT.

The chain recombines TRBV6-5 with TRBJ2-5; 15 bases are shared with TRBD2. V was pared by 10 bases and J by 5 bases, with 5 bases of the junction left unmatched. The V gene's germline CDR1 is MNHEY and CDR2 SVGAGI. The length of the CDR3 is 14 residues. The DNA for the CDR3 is TGTGCCACCTCGGGACTAGCGGGAGGTGAGACCCAGTACTTC. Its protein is CATSGLAGGETQYF.

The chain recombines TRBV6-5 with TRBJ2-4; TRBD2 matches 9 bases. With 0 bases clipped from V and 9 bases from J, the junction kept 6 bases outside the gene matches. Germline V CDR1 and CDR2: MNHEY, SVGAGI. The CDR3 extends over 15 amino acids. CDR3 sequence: CASSYSAGGGGIQYF. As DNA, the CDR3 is TGTGCCAGCAGTTACTCTGCGGGGGGGGGAGGCATTCAGTACTTC.

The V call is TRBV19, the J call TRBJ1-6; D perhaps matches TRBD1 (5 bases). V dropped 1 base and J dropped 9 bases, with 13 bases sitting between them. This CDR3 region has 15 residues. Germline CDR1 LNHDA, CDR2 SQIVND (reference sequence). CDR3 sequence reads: CASSIGTGAASPLHF. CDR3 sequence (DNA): TGTGCCAGTAGTATAGGTACAGGTGCGGCTTCACCCCTCCACTTT.

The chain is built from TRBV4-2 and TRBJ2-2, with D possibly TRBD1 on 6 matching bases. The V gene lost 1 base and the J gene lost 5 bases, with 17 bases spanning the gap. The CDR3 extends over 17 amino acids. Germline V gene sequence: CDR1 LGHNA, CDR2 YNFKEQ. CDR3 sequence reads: CASSQGTGREGTGELFF. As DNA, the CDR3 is TGTGCCAGCAGCCAAGGAACAGGGAGAGAAGGGACCGGGGAGCTGTTTTTT.

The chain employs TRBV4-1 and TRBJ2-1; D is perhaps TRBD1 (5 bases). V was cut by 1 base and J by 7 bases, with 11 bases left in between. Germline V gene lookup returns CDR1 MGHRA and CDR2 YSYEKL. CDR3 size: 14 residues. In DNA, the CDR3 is TGCGCCAGCAGCCAAGTTACCAGGGCGAATGAGCAGTTCTTC. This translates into CASSQVTRANEQFF.

CDR3: CASSGGGGPSNTEAFF. The CDR3 DNA reads TGTGCCAGCTCGGGAGGGGGAGGACCCTCGAACACTGAAGCTTTCTTT. This sequence joins TRBV18 and TRBJ1-1; a weak D match, TRBD1 (6 bases). Trimming pared 6 bases from V and 1 base from J, leaving 18 bases between. CDR3 length: 16 residues. Per germline, CDR1 KGHSH and CDR2 LQKENI.

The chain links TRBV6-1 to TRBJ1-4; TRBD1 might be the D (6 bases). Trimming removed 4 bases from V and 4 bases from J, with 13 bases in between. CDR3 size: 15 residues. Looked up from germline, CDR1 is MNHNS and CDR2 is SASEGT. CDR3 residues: CASSGGGVGNEKLFF. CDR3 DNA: TGTGCCAGCAGTGGGGGGGGCGTCGGTAATGAAAAACTGTTTTTT.

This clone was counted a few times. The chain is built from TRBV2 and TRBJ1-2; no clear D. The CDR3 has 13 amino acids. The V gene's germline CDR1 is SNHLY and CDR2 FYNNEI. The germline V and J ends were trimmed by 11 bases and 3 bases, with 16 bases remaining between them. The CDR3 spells CAAAHPADYGYTF. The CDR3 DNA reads TGTGCCGCGGCCCACCCGGCGGACTATGGCTACACCTTC.

The CDR3 is CASSEIGVDTEAFF. The CDR3 coding sequence is TGTGCCAGCAGTGAAATCGGAGTCGACACTGAAGCTTTCTTT. The J gene is TRBJ1-1, the V gene TRBV6-5; no clear D. Germline CDR1 MNHEY, CDR2 SVGAGI. V was pared by 5 bases and J by 3 bases, with 13 bases between. The CDR3 spans 14 residues.

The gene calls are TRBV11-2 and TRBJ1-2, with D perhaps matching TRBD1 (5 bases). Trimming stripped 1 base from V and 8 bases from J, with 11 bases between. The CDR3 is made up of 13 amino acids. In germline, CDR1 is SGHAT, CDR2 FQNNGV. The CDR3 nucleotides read TGTGCCAGCAGCTTAGCCCAGGGTACGGGCTACACCTTC. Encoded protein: CASSLAQGTGYTF.

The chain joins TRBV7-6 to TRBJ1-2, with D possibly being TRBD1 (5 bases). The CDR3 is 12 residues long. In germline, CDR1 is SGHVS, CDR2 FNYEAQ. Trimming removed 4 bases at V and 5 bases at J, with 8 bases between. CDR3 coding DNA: TGTGCCAGCAGCTCGGGACTTTATGGCTACACCTTC. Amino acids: CASSSGLYGYTF.

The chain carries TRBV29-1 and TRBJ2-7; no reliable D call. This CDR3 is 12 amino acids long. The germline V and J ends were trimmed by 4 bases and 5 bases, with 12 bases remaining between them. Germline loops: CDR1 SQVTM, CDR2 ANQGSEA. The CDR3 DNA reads TGCAGCGTTGTGGTCACCACAAACGAGCAGTACTTC. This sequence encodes CSVVVTTNEQYF.

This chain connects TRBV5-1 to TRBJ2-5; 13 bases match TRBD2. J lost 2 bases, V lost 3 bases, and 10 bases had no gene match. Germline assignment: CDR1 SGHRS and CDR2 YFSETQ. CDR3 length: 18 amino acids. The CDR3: CASSSLSPGLAGQETQYF. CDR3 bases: TGCGCCAGCAGCTCCCTTTCTCCGGGACTAGCGGGACAAGAGACCCAGTACTTC.

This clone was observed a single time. CDR3 coding DNA: TGTGCCAGCAGCCCTCGAGTCGGGGGTAGTAATGGCTACACCTTC. Translated, it gives CASSPRVGGSNGYTF. The V gene is TRBV9, the J gene TRBJ1-2, with D maybe TRBD1 (5 bases). CDR3 length equals 15 residues. V was trimmed by 4 bases and J by 6 bases, leaving 19 bases between them. Per the germline V gene, CDR1 is SGDLS and CDR2 is YYNGEE.

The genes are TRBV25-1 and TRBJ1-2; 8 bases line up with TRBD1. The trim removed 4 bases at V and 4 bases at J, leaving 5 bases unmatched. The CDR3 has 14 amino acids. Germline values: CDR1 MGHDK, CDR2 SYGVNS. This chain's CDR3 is CASSATGVGYGYTF. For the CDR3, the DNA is TGTGCCAGCAGTGCGACAGGGGTGGGCTATGGCTACACCTTC.

The CDR3 DNA reads as TGTGCCGGGGCATCGGGACTACGCGGACAGGGTTACGAGCAGTACTTC. Translating it yields CAGASGLRGQGYEQYF. This chain links TRBV5-4 with TRBJ2-7, with D maybe TRBD1 (8 bases). Germline lookup yields CDR1 SGHNT and CDR2 YYREEE (reference sequence). Trimming took 10 bases from V and 4 from J, leaving 27 bases between them. This CDR3 is 16 amino acids long.

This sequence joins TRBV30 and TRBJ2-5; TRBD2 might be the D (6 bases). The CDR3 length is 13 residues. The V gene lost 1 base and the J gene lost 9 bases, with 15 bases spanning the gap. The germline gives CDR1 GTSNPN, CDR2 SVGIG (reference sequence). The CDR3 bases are TGTGCCTGGAGTGGACTAGGTTGGGAGGCCCAGTACTTC. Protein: CAWSGLGWEAQYF.

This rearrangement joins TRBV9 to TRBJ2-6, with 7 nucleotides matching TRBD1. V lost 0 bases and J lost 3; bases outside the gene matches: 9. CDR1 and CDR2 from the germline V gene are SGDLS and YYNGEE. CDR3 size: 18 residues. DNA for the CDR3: TGTGCCAGCAGCGTAGCCTCGACAGGGTTGGTTGGGGCCAACGTCCTGACTTTC. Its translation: CASSVASTGLVGANVLTF. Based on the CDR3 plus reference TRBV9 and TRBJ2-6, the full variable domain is DSGVTQTPKHLITATGQRVTLRCSPRSGDLSVYWYQQSLDQGLQFLIQYYNGEERAKGNILERFSAQQFPDLHSELNLSSLELGDSALYFCASSVASTGLVGANVLTFGAGSRLTVL.

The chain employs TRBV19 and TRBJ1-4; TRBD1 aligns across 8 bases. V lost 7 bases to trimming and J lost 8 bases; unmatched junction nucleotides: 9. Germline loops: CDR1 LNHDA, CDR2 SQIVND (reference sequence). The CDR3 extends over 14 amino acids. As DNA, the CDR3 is TGTGCCAGTACGAGTTCAGGGGGCGACGAAAAACTGTTTTTT. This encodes CASTSSGGDEKLFF.

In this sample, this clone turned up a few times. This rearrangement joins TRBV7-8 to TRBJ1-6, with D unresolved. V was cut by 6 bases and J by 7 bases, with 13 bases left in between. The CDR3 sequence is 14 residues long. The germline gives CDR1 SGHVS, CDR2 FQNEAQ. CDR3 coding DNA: TGTGCCAGCAGACCCGCGGGCAGCAATTCACCCCTCCACTTT. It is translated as CASRPAGSNSPLHF.

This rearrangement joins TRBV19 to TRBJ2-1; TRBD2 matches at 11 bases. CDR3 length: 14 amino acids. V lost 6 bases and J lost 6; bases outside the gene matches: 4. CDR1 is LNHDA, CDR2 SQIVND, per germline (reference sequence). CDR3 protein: CASSLAGGGNEQFF. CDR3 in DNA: TGTGCCAGTAGCCTAGCGGGAGGAGGCAATGAGCAGTTCTTC. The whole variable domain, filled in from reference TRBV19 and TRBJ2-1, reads DGGITQSPKYLFRKEGQNVTLSCEQNLNHDAMYWYRQDPGQGLRLIYYSQIVNDFQKGDIAEGYSVSREKKESFPLTVTSAQKNPTAFYLCASSLAGGGNEQFFGPGTRLTVL.

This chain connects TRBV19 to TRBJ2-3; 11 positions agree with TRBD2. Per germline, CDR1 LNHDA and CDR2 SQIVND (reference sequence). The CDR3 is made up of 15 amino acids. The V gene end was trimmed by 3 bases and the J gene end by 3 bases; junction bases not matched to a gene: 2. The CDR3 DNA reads TGTGCCAGTAGTATGCCTAGCGGGAGGACAGATACGCAGTATTTT. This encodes CASSMPSGRTDTQYF. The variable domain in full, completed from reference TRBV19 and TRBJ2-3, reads DGGITQSPKYLFRKEGQNVTLSCEQNLNHDAMYWYRQDPGQGLRLIYYSQIVNDFQKGDIAEGYSVSREKKESFPLTVTSAQKNPTAFYLCASSMPSGRTDTQYFGPGTRLTVL.